This TCR beta chain was identified during a study of blood T cell repertoires in COVID-19 (dated by TCRdb to 2019 to 2021). A note on the overall study: The collaborator samples originated in the United States, Italy and Spain and spanned the acute and convalescent phases of COVID-19. HLA class I and class II types, where available, came from metadata supplied by the sample provider rather than from assay-based typing. Samples were obtained from the ongoing ImmuneRACE study (first 160 participants) and from over a thousand subjects provided by 6 global collaborators. A freely available public database, intended as a resource for researchers studying the immune response to SARS-CoV-2, is where the repertoires were released. The prospective study material was composed of cDNA or gDNA derived from T cells, B-cell-depleted T cells, or PBMCs. A de-identified subject ID, COVID-19 status, age in years and sex were almost always included in the sample metadata. Subjects who had been exposed to COVID-19, were actively infected with it, or had recovered from it provided the deeply sampled blood TCRbeta repertoires that made up the dataset. Overall results and qualifications from the work: The quantity of clinical and demographic metadata differed by source and by participant and was supplied without curation.

This clone was observed a few times. Its antigen is not yet known. Within one base of it there is no much larger clone, and no base qualities were kept. At one collaborating source in Seattle, patients were enrolled during active infection and were followed longitudinally through the course of disease. Whole blood was collected in K2EDTA tubes by collaborating institutions according to the institutions' own protocols. For TCRbeta analysis, collaborators shipped samples in one of three forms: frozen whole blood, isolated PBMCs, or DNA extracted from either of those sample types. TCRbeta CDR3 regions were amplified from genomic DNA by means of the immunoSEQ Assay, a bias-controlled multiplex PCR. In the authors' own workflow: Nucleated cell counts per sample were estimated from amplification of reference gene primers within the assay. To quantify the absolute abundance of each unique TCRbeta CDR3 rearrangement, sequence reads were collapsed and filtered. For each sample, productive Simpson clonality was calculated by taking the square root of Simpson's diversity index across productive rearrangements. The source is immuneACCESS, and TCRdb retained only in-frame sequences with V and J called. Part of the clones is not carried over; for the studies checked, unresolved V genes explain less than half of this, and the remainder is unexplained. V and J calls and clone size are given by that table; D and trimming were obtained from the DNA. The sample includes 250,000 to 350,000 clones, with roughly 80% observed a single time. The ten top clones hold more than 1.4% of the sample.

The sample consisted of peripheral blood. This TCR derives from a human donor with COVID-19, enrolled during active disease. The donor label of this sample is uncertain.

CDR3 sequence: CASYSRFFYGYTF. The nucleotides are TGTGCCTCATACTCCAGGTTCTTCTATGGCTACACCTTC. The rearranged chain carries TRBV30 and TRBJ1-2; no D segment can be confidently identified. V lost 7 bases and J lost 4 bases; the stretch between them is 16 bases long. CDR1 GTSNPN and CDR2 SVGIG are derived from the germline V gene (reference sequence). Including the terminal cysteine and phenylalanine, the CDR3 comprises 13 residues. The CDR3 DNA has 39 bases and is translated from base 1. When the CDR3 is completed using the reference TRBV30 and TRBJ1-2 genes on either side, the full variable domain is SQTIHQWPATLVQPVGSPLSLECTVEGTSNPNLYWYRQAAGRGLQLLFYSVGIGQISSEVPQNLSASRPQDRQFILSSKKLLLSDSGFYLCASYSRFFYGYTFGSGTRLTVV.